The 15 T cell receptor beta chains below come from one sample, sequenced in a study of post-analysis software for immune sequencing data. Study-level results: Controls had lower frequencies than patients of five or six TRBV segments, which included TRBV5-6, TRBV5-1 and TRBV20-1.

The TCR beta cDNA libraries carried unique molecular identifiers. TCRdb re-analysed the PCR reads in MiXCR, keeping a single row per CDR3 protein. The table lists 650,000 to 900,000 distinct CDR3 sequences, roughly 50% of them singletons. What these receptors recognize is not known. Input material: blood. These receptors were obtained from a girl aged 5 to 17 with multiple sclerosis.

For the CDR3, the DNA is TGCGCCAGCAGGATGGACGCAAGGAATGAGCAGTTCTTC. It encodes CASRMDARNEQFF. The chain links TRBV5-1 to TRBJ2-1; D not resolved. In germline, CDR1 is SGHRS, CDR2 YFSETQ. V was shortened by 5 bases and J by 7 bases, with 13 bases between the two germline ends. There are 13 residues in the CDR3.

This chain links TRBV5-1 with TRBJ2-7, with 13 bases fitting TRBD2. The V and J ends lost 3 bases and 3 bases, in that order; junction bases with no gene match: 6. The V gene's germline CDR1 is SGHRS and CDR2 YFSETQ. This CDR3 region has 16 residues. This CDR3 reads CASSSGLAGDLYEQYF. In DNA form, the CDR3 reads TGCGCCAGCAGCTCCGGACTAGCGGGAGACCTCTACGAGCAGTACTTC.

The J gene is TRBJ2-7, the V gene TRBV5-1, with D perhaps matching TRBD2 (6 bases). The CDR3 has 13 residues. The V and J ends lost 2 bases and 7 bases respectively, with 13 bases between them. Germline V CDR1 and CDR2: SGHRS, YFSETQ. The CDR3: CASSFQGGGEQYF. The CDR3 DNA is TGCGCCAGCAGCTTTCAGGGTGGAGGGGAGCAGTACTTC.

About this clonotype: Compared with germline, one end of the junction differs, possibly owing to a read error. The rearrangement uses TRBV12-3 or TRBV12-4 and TRBJ1-1; no reliable D call. The CDR3 is 13 residues long. The chain's CDR3 is CASSLLGNTEVFF. In DNA form, the CDR3 reads TGTGCCAGCAGTTTACTTGGAAACACTGAAGTTTTCTTT.

The V call is TRBV29-1, the J call TRBJ2-5; D not certain. The CDR3 has 14 residues. Germline V CDR1 and CDR2: SQVTM, ANQGSEA. Deletions cut 3 bases from V and 1 base from J, with 12 bases between. DNA of the CDR3: TGCAGCGTTGAGCTGGGAAGGTCCCAAGAGACCCAGTACTTC. The encoded protein is CSVELGRSQETQYF.

The chain combines TRBV11-3 with TRBJ2-1; maybe TRBD1 (5 bases). With 5 bases removed from V and 10 bases from J, the gap between germline ends came to 12 bases. The germline V gene has CDR1 SGHNT and CDR2 YENEEA. The CDR3 consists of 12 residues. The CDR3 DNA follows: TGTGCCAGCAGCGTAGGAGACAGAGAGCAGTTCTTC. Translation: CASSVGDREQFF.

This sequence joins TRBV7-9 and TRBJ2-2; TRBD2 matches 7 bases. The junction had 9 bases not matched to a gene; V was cut back by 5 bases and J by 6 bases. The CDR3 consists of 15 residues. Germline V gene data show CDR1 as SEHNR and CDR2 as FQNEAQ (reference sequence). In DNA, the CDR3 is TGTGCCAGCAGCACCGGACTAGTTGGGGCCGGGGAGCTGTTTTTT. This codes for CASSTGLVGAGELFF.

The chain carries TRBV4-1 and TRBJ1-2; no firm D call. Germline-derived CDR1 and CDR2 are MGHRA and YSYEKL. This CDR3 is 15 amino acids long. Deletions cut 0 bases from V and 4 bases from J, with 12 bases between. The CDR3 sequence is CASSQDGWDRYGYTF. The CDR3 DNA sequence: TGCGCCAGCAGCCAAGATGGGTGGGATCGCTATGGCTACACCTTC.

The genes are TRBV7-2 and TRBJ2-1; TRBD2 matches 8 bases. The V gene end was trimmed by 1 base and the J gene end by 3 bases; junction bases not matched to a gene: 2. In germline, CDR1 is SGHTA, CDR2 FQGNSA. CDR3 length: 15 amino acids. In nucleotides, the CDR3 is TGTGCCAGCAGCTTAGAGGCGGGAGGCTACAATGAGCAGTTCTTC. It is translated as CASSLEAGGYNEQFF. The full variable domain, its missing parts supplied by reference TRBV7-2 and TRBJ2-1, is GAGVSQSPSNKVTEKGKDVELRCDPISGHTALYWYRQSLGQGLEFLIYFQGNSAPDKSGLPSDRFSAERTGGSVSTLTIQRTQQEDSAVYLCASSLEAGGYNEQFFGPGTRLTVL.

V usage is TRBV4-3 and J usage is TRBJ2-4, with D possibly matching TRBD2 (5 bases). The J call may be in error: the DNA end matches TRBJ2-7 better. Looked up from germline, CDR1 is LGHNA and CDR2 is YSLEER. The CDR3 runs to 15 residues. For the CDR3, the DNA is TGCGCCAGCAGCCAAGGTTGGACTTACTCCTACGAGCAGTACTTC. Protein: CASSQGWTYSYEQYF.

This clonotype was observed many times. This rearrangement joins TRBV10-3 to TRBJ2-3; D perhaps matches TRBD2 (5 bases). Germline CDR1 is ENHRY and CDR2 is SYGVKD. Trimming took off 4 bases at V and 1 base at J, with 15 bases between the two ends. This CDR3 region has 16 residues. CDR3 sequence (DNA): TGTGCCATCAGTGCGCCGGACTCCAAGGGCACAGATACGCAGTATTTT. Translated, it gives CAISAPDSKGTDTQYF.

The rearrangement links TRBV7-6 to TRBJ2-7, with 12 bases aligning to TRBD2. CDR3 length: 18 amino acids. CDR1 and CDR2 from the germline V gene are SGHVS and FNYEAQ. Germline trimming cut 0 bases from V and 4 bases from J; bases unmatched to any gene: 10. The CDR3 DNA follows: TGTGCCAGCAGCTTAGCCCCCATGACTAGCGGGAGCGGGTACGAGCAGTACTTC. Translating it yields CASSLAPMTSGSGYEQYF.

This clonotype was counted between two and nine times. The chain has TRBV5-6 and TRBJ2-4; TRBD1 matches at 7 bases. Germline trimming cut 9 bases from V and 3 bases from J; bases unmatched to any gene: 15. Looked up from germline, CDR1 is SGHDT and CDR2 is YYEEEE. The CDR3 is 16 residues long. In nucleotides, the CDR3 is TGTGCCACCCGGGACAGCGATAGCCTGGACAAAAACATTCAGTACTTC. It translates to CATRDSDSLDKNIQYF.

The chain has TRBV7-8 and TRBJ2-1; the match to TRBD2 covers 7 bases. The V gene end was trimmed by 1 base and the J gene end by 8 bases; junction bases not matched to a gene: 5. The CDR3 totals 14 residues. Germline loops: CDR1 SGHVS, CDR2 FQNEAQ. The CDR3 DNA reads as TGTGCCAGCAGCTTAGATCGGGGGGAGGATGAGCAGTTCTTC. Its translation is CASSLDRGEDEQFF.

The V call is TRBV7-6, the J call TRBJ2-1; 8 bases are shared with TRBD1. Looked up from germline, CDR1 is SGHVS and CDR2 is FNYEAQ. CDR3 length: 14 residues. V gave up 3 bases and J gave up 5 bases; unmatched junction bases: 3. As DNA, the CDR3 is TGTGCCAGCAGCTTGGACAGGGTGAACAATGAGCAGTTCTTC. Translating it yields CASSLDRVNNEQFF. Drawing the rest from reference TRBV7-6 and TRBJ2-1, the complete variable domain is GAGVSQSPRYKVTKRGQDVALRCDPISGHVSLYWYRQALGQGPEFLTYFNYEAQQDKSGLPNDRFSAERPEGSISTLTIQRTEQRDSAMYRCASSLDRVNNEQFFGPGTRLTVL.